One sample yielded the 13 T cell receptor beta chains listed below, sequenced in a study of siplizumab effects on memory and regulatory T cells. Using immunoSEQ multiplex PCR, the repertoire was profiled, and TCRdb retains in-frame clones only, with some absent. The profile shows tens of thousands of clones, over 95% of them singletons. The specimen sequenced was naive CD4+ T cells sorted from blood. The receptors come from a human donor in good health.

The chain recombines TRBV7-9 with TRBJ1-6; D gene unclear. The CDR3 length is 15 residues. The V gene's germline CDR1 is SEHNR and CDR2 FQNEAQ (reference sequence). Trimming cost V 4 bases and J 7 bases, with 14 bases left between them. The CDR3 region is CASSSAALLNSPLHF. CDR3 nucleotides: TGTGCCAGCAGCTCCGCGGCCCTCTTAAATTCACCCCTCCACTTT.

The gene calls are TRBV7-2 and TRBJ1-4, with 8 positions matching TRBD1. The CDR3 is 16 residues long. CDR1 and CDR2 from the germline V gene are SGHTA and FQGNSA. Trimming removed 5 bases from V and 3 bases from J; junction bases left unmatched: 8. The CDR3 sequence: CASSTRTGTANEKLFF. The CDR3 coding sequence is TGTGCCAGCAGCACTAGGACAGGGACGGCTAATGAAAAACTGTTTTTT.

The rearrangement uses TRBV28 and TRBJ2-2; D is undetermined. Trimming removed 6 bases from V and 2 bases from J, with 13 bases in between. Germline-derived CDR1 and CDR2 are MDHEN and SYDVKM. The CDR3 sequence is 15 residues long. The CDR3 DNA reads as TGTGCCAGCAGATTTAGACGTTTCAACACCGGGGAGCTGTTTTTT. Translated, it gives CASRFRRFNTGELFF.

The gene calls are TRBV2 and TRBJ1-1; TRBD1 aligns across 11 bases. Looked up from germline, CDR1 is SNHLY and CDR2 is FYNNEI. V lost 7 bases and J lost 10; bases outside the gene matches: 8. There are 13 residues in the CDR3. The CDR3 sequence is CASTGTGGLIAFF. In DNA, the CDR3 is TGTGCCAGCACCGGGACAGGGGGATTGATAGCTTTCTTT.

This clone was found once. This chain connects TRBV2 to TRBJ1-6; 7 bases line up with TRBD1. CDR3 length: 16 amino acids. Germline values: CDR1 SNHLY, CDR2 FYNNEI. J gave up 4 bases and V 6 bases, and 9 bases lay outside the gene matches. For the CDR3, the DNA is TGTGCCAGCAGCCCAGCCGGACAGGCGTATAATTCACCCCTCCACTTT. Its protein is CASSPAGQAYNSPLHF.

The chain links TRBV7-9 to TRBJ2-2; no clear D. In germline, CDR1 is SEHNR, CDR2 FQNEAQ (reference sequence). V was cut by 1 base and J by 4 bases, with 4 bases left in between. The CDR3 spans 13 residues. The CDR3 region has the DNA TGTGCCAGCAGCTTAGGATCCACCGGGGAGCTGTTTTTT. As protein: CASSLGSTGELFF.

This rearrangement joins TRBV5-4 to TRBJ2-3, with D possibly being TRBD1 (5 bases). The CDR3 sequence is 15 residues long. Trimming stripped 5 bases from V and 3 bases from J, with 16 bases between. Germline V gives CDR1 SGHNT, CDR2 YYREEE (reference sequence). The CDR3 protein is CASRPPGARTDTQYF. The CDR3 DNA is TGTGCCAGCAGACCCCCTGGGGCGAGGACAGATACGCAGTATTTT.

The chain employs TRBV13 and TRBJ2-1, with 11 bases fitting TRBD1. Germline values: CDR1 PRHDT, CDR2 FYEKMQ (reference sequence). The CDR3 length is 14 residues. After removal of 5 bases from V and 8 bases from J, the junction contained 5 bases not matched to a gene. CDR3 region: CASSGQGARDEQFF. For the CDR3, the DNA is TGTGCCAGCAGCGGACAGGGGGCTAGGGATGAGCAGTTCTTC.

The J gene is TRBJ1-5, the V gene TRBV19, with 8 positions matching TRBD1. Germline values: CDR1 LNHDA, CDR2 SQIVND (reference sequence). With 4 bases clipped from V and 6 bases from J, the junction kept 11 bases outside the gene matches. The CDR3 is 16 amino acids. The CDR3 is CASSTQGANGSQPQHF. DNA for the CDR3: TGTGCCAGTAGTACCCAGGGGGCGAATGGTAGTCAGCCCCAGCATTTT.

V and J are TRBV5-1 and TRBJ2-3; D possibly corresponds to TRBD2 (5 bases). The CDR3 is 14 amino acids. The germline CDR1 and CDR2 sequences are SGHRS and YFSETQ. Trimming cost V 0 bases and J 4 bases, with 9 bases left between them. CDR3 residues: CASSLDLAPDTQYF. The CDR3 DNA reads as TGCGCCAGCAGCTTGGACCTAGCCCCAGATACGCAGTATTTT.

The gene calls are TRBV7-2 and TRBJ1-5; D gene unclear. CDR3 length: 15 amino acids. Trimming left V 7 bases short and J 3 bases short, with 16 bases between. CDR1 SGHTA and CDR2 FQGNSA come from the germline V gene. CDR3 nucleotides: TGTGCCAGCACCTCGGGGAGTTCGGCCAATCAGCCCCAGCATTTT. This sequence encodes CASTSGSSANQPQHF. Full variable domain (outside the CDR3, taken from reference TRBV7-2 and TRBJ1-5): GAGVSQSPSNKVTEKGKDVELRCDPISGHTALYWYRQSLGQGLEFLIYFQGNSAPDKSGLPSDRFSAERTGGSVSTLTIQRTQQEDSAVYLCASTSGSSANQPQHFGDGTRLSIL.

The V gene is TRBV6-4, the J gene TRBJ2-3; 10 bases match TRBD2. V trimming: 8 bases; J trimming: 9 bases; junction bases outside the gene matches: 17. The CDR3 loop spans 16 amino acids. Germline CDR1 reads MRHNA; CDR2 reads SNTAGT. The CDR3 DNA is TGTGCCAGCGCTCCGACGGGTTCTAGCGGGGGCCCCACGCAGTATTTT. It translates to CASAPTGSSGGPTQYF.

This rearrangement joins TRBV10-1 to TRBJ2-7; 8 bases fit TRBD1. The CDR3 extends over 13 amino acids. Germline CDR1 reads WNHNN; CDR2 reads SYGVQD (reference sequence). Trimming took 7 bases from V and 2 from J; bases not matched to a gene: 4. The CDR3 DNA is TGCGCCAGCACCTGGGACAGGACCTACGAGCAGTACTTC. This gives the protein CASTWDRTYEQYF.